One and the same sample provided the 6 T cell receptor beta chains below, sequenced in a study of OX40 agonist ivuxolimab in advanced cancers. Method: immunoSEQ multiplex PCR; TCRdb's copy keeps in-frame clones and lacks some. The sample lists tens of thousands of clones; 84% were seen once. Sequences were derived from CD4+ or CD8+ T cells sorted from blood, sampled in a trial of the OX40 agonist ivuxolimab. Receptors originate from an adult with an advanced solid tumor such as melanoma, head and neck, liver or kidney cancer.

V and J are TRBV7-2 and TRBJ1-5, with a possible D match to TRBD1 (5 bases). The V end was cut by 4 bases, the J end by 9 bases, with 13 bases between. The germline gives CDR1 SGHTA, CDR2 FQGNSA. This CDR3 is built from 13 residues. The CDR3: CASSSGILGPQHF. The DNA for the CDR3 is TGTGCCAGCAGCTCAGGGATTCTCGGGCCCCAGCATTTT.

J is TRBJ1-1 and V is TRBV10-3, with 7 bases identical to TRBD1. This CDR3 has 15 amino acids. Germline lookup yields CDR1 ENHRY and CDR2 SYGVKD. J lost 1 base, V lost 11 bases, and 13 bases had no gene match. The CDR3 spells CASRDIGTANTEAFF. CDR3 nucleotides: TGTGCCTCTAGGGATATTGGGACAGCGAACACTGAAGCTTTCTTT.

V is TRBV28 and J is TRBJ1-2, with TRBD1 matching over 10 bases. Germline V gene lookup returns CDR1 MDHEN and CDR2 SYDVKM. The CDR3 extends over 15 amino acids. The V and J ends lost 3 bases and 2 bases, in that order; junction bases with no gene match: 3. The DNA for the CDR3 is TGTGCCAGCAGTTTCCGGGGACAGGGGAACTATGGCTACACCTTC. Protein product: CASSFRGQGNYGYTF.

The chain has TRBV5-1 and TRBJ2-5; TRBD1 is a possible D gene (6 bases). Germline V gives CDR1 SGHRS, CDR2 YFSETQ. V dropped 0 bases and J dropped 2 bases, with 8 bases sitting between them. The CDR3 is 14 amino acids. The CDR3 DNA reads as TGCGCCAGCAGCTTGGGACAGGCGCAAGAGACCCAGTACTTC. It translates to CASSLGQAQETQYF.

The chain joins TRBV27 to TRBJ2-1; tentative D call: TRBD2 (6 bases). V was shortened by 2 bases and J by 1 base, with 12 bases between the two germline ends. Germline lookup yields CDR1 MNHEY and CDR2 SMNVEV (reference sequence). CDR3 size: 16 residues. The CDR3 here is CASSLLDGRSYNEQFF. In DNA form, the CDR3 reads TGTGCCAGCAGTTTACTCGACGGGAGATCCTACAATGAGCAGTTCTTC.

CDR3 region: CASSVQGNSNQPQHF. CDR3 bases: TGTGCCAGTAGTGTCCAAGGGAATAGCAATCAGCCCCAGCATTTT. This chain connects TRBV19 to TRBJ1-5; no clear D gene. The CDR3 runs to 15 residues. V was clipped by 5 bases and J by 0 bases, with 11 bases between them. Germline V gene sequence: CDR1 LNHDA, CDR2 SQIVND (reference sequence).